The sequence of this T cell receptor (beta chain) was determined in a study of naive and memory T cell subsets (dated by TCRdb to between 2016 and 2019). General notes on the study: According to the figure summarizing the samples, there were roughly ten blood donors, 7 tuberculin skin test biopsies and 3 saline control biopsies. Skin biopsies were taken from tuberculin skin test sites or from saline-injected control sites and were processed for RNA extraction as described before. PCR2 was typically a SYBR Green qPCR stopped at a set threshold; low-input samples could instead use end-point PCR (around 6 cycles). Beyond this particular receptor, the publication reports: Both types of skin biopsy reportedly yielded TCR sequences, though far more TCRs came from tuberculin skin test sites. Higher TCR numbers at tuberculin skin test sites were interpreted as T cell infiltration of a delayed type IV hypersensitivity reaction. Details of skin biopsy collection and RNA processing were not given in the paper but were referenced to earlier studies. The RNA-based method was acknowledged as potentially sensitive to TCR transcript changes with T cell activation and differentiation.

Libraries were prepared through UMI-ligation and nested PCR. Four rounds of PCR, run with the SP2 primer together with nested alpha and beta constant region primers, were used to amplify the ligated cDNA. For the blood and skin samples, reverse transcription of TCR RNA was done with SuperScript IV along with alpha and beta constant region primers. Using T4 RNA ligase 1, an oligonucleotide carrying both the Illumina SP2 primer and a UMI was ligated onto the 3' end of the cDNA. The 12-nucleotide UMI was composed of two random hexamers separated by an eight-base spacer, which was included to prevent hairpin formation. From the second PCR onward, TCR alpha and beta chain libraries were processed separately and dual indexed for multiplexing. After pooling, the indexed libraries were analyzed by capillary electrophoresis and sequenced on either an Illumina MiSeq or NextSeq. Libraries were spiked with PhiX DNA at about 4.5-7.5% so that base diversity was increased and cluster recognition was improved. The source study handled its data this way. Demultiplexor took UMIs from read 2, joined the UMIs to the TCR sequence from read 1, and separated reads according to sample indices. Decombinator identified V and J genes and V-J junctions, assigning each TCR a five-part identifier including V and J deletions. Collapsinator relied on UMIs to correct both sequencing errors and PCR amplification heterogeneity, producing a UMI-based abundance for each TCR. CDR3Translator converted identifiers to nucleotide sequence, translated to amino acids, and extracted CDR3 regions using terminal motifs. Error-corrected counts of alpha and beta TCRs from blood and skin were compared after being normalized to the amount of input RNA. TCRdb took the public reads, trimmed them with fastp at Q25, ran MiXCR for clone calling and kept in-frame beta chains. Every CDR3 protein is listed once, alongside the most common genes and DNA of its rows. These V and J calls derive from TCRdb rather than the authors' analysis. The sample data list 25,000 to 35,000 distinct CDR3 sequences, and under 8.5% of these were observed just once. The ten largest clones capture over 3% of the sample.

Inclusive of the bounding cysteine and phenylalanine, the CDR3 is 14 residues long. Of all the DNA, just the CDR3 is kept, 42 bases in frame from base 1. The junction shows trimming of 5 bases on V and 0 bases on J, plus 11 bases between the germline ends. Sequences MGHRA (CDR1) and YSYEKL (CDR2) are obtained from the germline V gene. The treatment or condition label for this specimen denotes: skin biopsy from PPD injection site in Mantoux-positive individual. The study described a robust, sensitive protocol for amplifying, sequencing and analyzing TCRs, using 3' ligation of a UMI-containing oligonucleotide to TCR cDNA. Tuberculin skin test biopsies came from sites injected with PPD in individuals with a positive Mantoux test. Before reverse transcription, total RNA that had not been cell sorted was treated with RQ1 DNase, with a target input of 1 to 1000 ng. To check how robust the pipeline was in samples where T cells make up a minority population, libraries were built from skin biopsies and whole blood.

Regarding this clonotype: Its antigen has not been determined. Qualities for individual bases were not recorded, and no much larger clone is one base off.

Source: skin, taken from a tuberculin skin test site. This clonotype originated in an adult in good health. This chain joins TRBV4-1 to TRBJ2-7; TRBD1 is a weak D gene call, 6 bases matching. Read as DNA, the sequence is TGCGCCAGCAGCTCCCGGGACAACTCCTACGAGCAGTACTTC. Translation gives CASSSRDNSYEQYF.